This is a list of T cell receptor beta chains from one sample in a study of cytomegalovirus exposure and HLA in healthy donors. Clones were sequenced by immunoSEQ multiplex PCR, and TCRdb holds only the in-frame ones, with some missing. The sample includes some 220,000 clones, about 77% of them seen just once. The sample was PBMCs. Receptors originate from a boy aged 10-17 years in good health and CMV-seronegative. Both conserved end residues are part of each CDR3. Fields, in order: CDR3 length, J gene, D gene, V gene, clone size, CDR3 protein, CDR3 DNA. A D gene is named only where the DNA matches it firmly. Where a row states a size, it is once, few, many or the class of an expanded clone; other rows omit it.

cdr3_length: 16; j_call: TRBJ1-2; d_call: TRBD1; v_call: TRBV2; clone_size: once; cdr3_aa: CASSEVGQGARNGYTF; cdr3_nt: TGTGCCAGCAGTGAAGTGGGACAGGGGGCGAGGAATGGCTACACCTTC
cdr3_length: 15; j_call: TRBJ2-7; d_call: TRBD2; v_call: TRBV5-6; clone_size: -; cdr3_aa: CASSLGSGRVYEQYF; cdr3_nt: TGTGCCAGCAGCTTGGGTAGCGGGAGAGTCTACGAGCAGTACTTC
cdr3_length: 15; j_call: TRBJ2-2; d_call: -; v_call: TRBV9; clone_size: -; cdr3_aa: CASSVASGNTGELFF; cdr3_nt: TGTGCCAGCAGCGTAGCCAGCGGGAACACCGGGGAGCTGTTTTTT
cdr3_length: 15; j_call: TRBJ2-7; d_call: TRBD2; v_call: TRBV5-1; clone_size: once; cdr3_aa: CASRIGGSGGYEQYF; cdr3_nt: TGCGCCAGCAGAATTGGGGGAAGCGGGGGTTACGAGCAGTACTTC
cdr3_length: 13; j_call: TRBJ1-2; d_call: -; v_call: TRBV2; clone_size: -; cdr3_aa: CASSETQVPGYTF; cdr3_nt: TGTGCCAGCAGTGAAACCCAGGTCCCTGGCTACACCTTC
cdr3_length: 14; j_call: TRBJ1-2; d_call: TRBD1; v_call: TRBV19; clone_size: -; cdr3_aa: CASSITGTDYGYTF; cdr3_nt: TGTGCCAGTAGTATAACCGGGACAGACTATGGCTACACCTTC
cdr3_length: 16; j_call: TRBJ2-3; d_call: -; v_call: TRBV6-4; clone_size: few; cdr3_aa: CASSDTARVSGNTQYF; cdr3_nt: TGTGCCAGCAGTGACACGGCCAGGGTATCAGGGAATACGCAGTATTTT
cdr3_length: 15; j_call: TRBJ1-2; d_call: TRBD1; v_call: TRBV5-1; clone_size: -; cdr3_aa: CASSPRTGGTDGYTF; cdr3_nt: TGCGCCAGCAGCCCCCGGACAGGGGGAACCGATGGCTACACCTTC
cdr3_length: 16; j_call: TRBJ2-1; d_call: -; v_call: TRBV5-6; clone_size: -; cdr3_aa: CASSFGGASSYNEQFF; cdr3_nt: TGTGCCAGCAGCTTCGGTGGGGCCAGCTCCTACAATGAGCAGTTCTTC
cdr3_length: 12; j_call: TRBJ1-2; d_call: -; v_call: TRBV30; clone_size: -; cdr3_aa: CASGVGEEGYTF; cdr3_nt: TGCGCCTCGGGAGTAGGGGAGGAGGGCTACACCTTC
cdr3_length: 15; j_call: TRBJ1-2; d_call: -; v_call: TRBV7-2; clone_size: -; cdr3_aa: CASSLVAQVIGGYTF; cdr3_nt: TGTGCCAGCAGCTTAGTGGCACAGGTGATAGGTGGCTACACCTTC
cdr3_length: 14; j_call: TRBJ2-7; d_call: -; v_call: TRBV7-6; clone_size: few; cdr3_aa: CASSLAPGDHEQYF; cdr3_nt: TGTGCCAGCAGCTTAGCGCCAGGGGACCACGAGCAGTACTTC
cdr3_length: 13; j_call: TRBJ1-2; d_call: -; v_call: TRBV7-8; clone_size: -; cdr3_aa: CASSLGRHYGYTF; cdr3_nt: TGTGCCAGCAGCTTGGGCAGGCACTATGGCTACACCTTC
cdr3_length: 13; j_call: TRBJ1-2; d_call: -; v_call: TRBV11-2; clone_size: few; cdr3_aa: CASSLAGVGGYTF; cdr3_nt: TGTGCCAGCAGCTTGGCAGGGGTAGGAGGCTACACCTTC
cdr3_length: 13; j_call: TRBJ1-4; d_call: -; v_call: TRBV5-5; clone_size: -; cdr3_aa: CASSLAGGEKLFF; cdr3_nt: TGTGCCAGCAGCTTGGCGGGGGGTGAAAAACTGTTTTTT
cdr3_length: 14; j_call: TRBJ2-3; d_call: -; v_call: TRBV7-7; clone_size: -; cdr3_aa: CASSLGPSTDTQYF; cdr3_nt: TGTGCTAGCAGCTTAGGGCCTAGCACAGATACGCAGTATTTT
cdr3_length: 14; j_call: TRBJ2-7; d_call: TRBD1; v_call: TRBV5-1; clone_size: -; cdr3_aa: CASSEGQGGGEQYF; cdr3_nt: TGCGCCAGCAGCGAAGGACAGGGGGGCGGCGAGCAGTACTTC
cdr3_length: 14; j_call: TRBJ1-1; d_call: -; v_call: TRBV5-5; clone_size: -; cdr3_aa: CASSRRRDNTEAFF; cdr3_nt: TGTGCCAGCAGCCGCAGGCGAGATAACACTGAAGCTTTCTTT
cdr3_length: 14; j_call: TRBJ1-4; d_call: TRBD1; v_call: TRBV5-1; clone_size: -; cdr3_aa: CASRGTGVYEKLFF; cdr3_nt: TGCGCCAGCAGGGGGACAGGGGTTTATGAAAAACTGTTTTTT
cdr3_length: 15; j_call: TRBJ1-2; d_call: TRBD1; v_call: TRBV7-8; clone_size: -; cdr3_aa: CASSLRQGGDYGYTF; cdr3_nt: TGTGCCAGCAGCTTACGCCAGGGGGGAGACTATGGCTACACCTTC
cdr3_length: 13; j_call: TRBJ2-7; d_call: TRBD1; v_call: TRBV6-1; clone_size: -; cdr3_aa: CASGDSNSYEQYF; cdr3_nt: TGTGCCAGTGGGGACAGTAACTCCTACGAGCAGTACTTC
cdr3_length: 12; j_call: TRBJ2-1; d_call: -; v_call: TRBV9; clone_size: -; cdr3_aa: CASSLSGQGQFF; cdr3_nt: TGTGCCAGCAGCCTCAGCGGCCAAGGGCAGTTCTTC
cdr3_length: 16; j_call: TRBJ2-4; d_call: TRBD2; v_call: TRBV6-1; clone_size: few; cdr3_aa: CASSGASGRSGGIQYF; cdr3_nt: TGTGCCAGCAGTGGGGCTAGCGGCCGGTCGGGGGGCATTCAGTACTTC
cdr3_length: 16; j_call: TRBJ1-5; d_call: -; v_call: TRBV19; clone_size: -; cdr3_aa: CASSTVGGGSNQPQHF; cdr3_nt: TGTGCCAGTAGTACCGTTGGGGGGGGAAGCAATCAGCCCCAGCATTTT
cdr3_length: 18; j_call: TRBJ2-7; d_call: TRBD2; v_call: TRBV4-2; clone_size: -; cdr3_aa: CASSQETLSGGAHYEQYF; cdr3_nt: TGTGCCAGCAGCCAAGAAACCCTTTCGGGAGGGGCTCACTACGAGCAGTACTTC
cdr3_length: 13; j_call: TRBJ2-7; d_call: TRBD1; v_call: TRBV6-5; clone_size: -; cdr3_aa: CASRPGQGGEQYF; cdr3_nt: TGTGCCAGCAGGCCCGGACAGGGGGGAGAGCAGTACTTC
cdr3_length: 13; j_call: TRBJ2-5; d_call: -; v_call: TRBV13; clone_size: -; cdr3_aa: CASSLRLKETQYF; cdr3_nt: TGTGCCAGCAGCCTAAGACTCAAAGAGACCCAGTACTTC
cdr3_length: 13; j_call: TRBJ2-5; d_call: TRBD1; v_call: TRBV27; clone_size: -; cdr3_aa: CASSTSDRAGQYF; cdr3_nt: TGTGCCAGCAGTACCTCCGACAGGGCCGGCCAGTACTTC
cdr3_length: 15; j_call: TRBJ2-5; d_call: -; v_call: TRBV14; clone_size: -; cdr3_aa: CASSPYMPPSETQYF; cdr3_nt: TGTGCCAGCAGCCCATACATGCCACCTTCGGAGACCCAGTACTTC
cdr3_length: 13; j_call: TRBJ2-2; d_call: -; v_call: TRBV2; clone_size: -; cdr3_aa: CASRIEDTGELFF; cdr3_nt: TGTGCCAGCAGAATCGAGGACACCGGGGAGCTGTTTTTT
cdr3_length: 15; j_call: TRBJ2-1; d_call: TRBD1; v_call: TRBV19; clone_size: -; cdr3_aa: CASSIWDRGLNEQFF; cdr3_nt: TGTGCCAGTAGTATCTGGGACAGGGGGCTTAATGAGCAGTTCTTC
cdr3_length: 11; j_call: TRBJ2-2; d_call: -; v_call: TRBV20-1; clone_size: once; cdr3_aa: CSAERSGELFF; cdr3_nt: TGCAGTGCTGAGCGGTCCGGGGAGCTGTTTTTT
cdr3_length: 14; j_call: TRBJ2-5; d_call: TRBD2; v_call: TRBV19; clone_size: once; cdr3_aa: CASSWLAGQETQYF; cdr3_nt: TGTGCCAGTAGTTGGTTAGCGGGCCAAGAGACCCAGTACTTC
cdr3_length: 16; j_call: TRBJ1-1; d_call: TRBD1; v_call: TRBV5-1; clone_size: few; cdr3_aa: CASSLWGQGVGTEAFF; cdr3_nt: TGCGCCAGCAGCTTGTGGGGACAGGGGGTCGGCACTGAAGCTTTCTTT
cdr3_length: 11; j_call: TRBJ2-2; d_call: -; v_call: TRBV9; clone_size: -; cdr3_aa: CASLGGGELFF; cdr3_nt: TGTGCCAGCCTCGGCGGCGGGGAGCTGTTTTTT
cdr3_length: 17; j_call: TRBJ2-7; d_call: TRBD2; v_call: TRBV5-6; clone_size: -; cdr3_aa: CASSSLGLADSSYEQYF; cdr3_nt: TGTGCCAGCAGCTCGCTGGGACTAGCCGATAGCTCCTACGAGCAGTACTTC
cdr3_length: 12; j_call: TRBJ1-5; d_call: -; v_call: TRBV19; clone_size: -; cdr3_aa: CASSDSNQPQHF; cdr3_nt: TGTGCCAGCAGCGATAGCAATCAGCCCCAGCATTTT
cdr3_length: 15; j_call: TRBJ2-1; d_call: TRBD1; v_call: TRBV27; clone_size: -; cdr3_aa: CASSPRTGGDNEQFF; cdr3_nt: TGTGCCAGCAGTCCCCGGACAGGGGGTGACAATGAGCAGTTCTTC
cdr3_length: 16; j_call: TRBJ2-3; d_call: TRBD2; v_call: TRBV7-9; clone_size: -; cdr3_aa: CASSLAVGRFTDTQYF; cdr3_nt: TGTGCCAGCAGCTTAGCGGTCGGGAGGTTCACAGATACGCAGTATTTT
cdr3_length: 16; j_call: TRBJ1-3; d_call: TRBD1; v_call: TRBV7-9; clone_size: -; cdr3_aa: CASSLTGQGRGNTIYF; cdr3_nt: TGTGCCAGCAGCTTAACGGGACAGGGGAGAGGAAACACCATATATTTT
cdr3_length: 16; j_call: TRBJ1-1; d_call: TRBD1; v_call: TRBV6-6; clone_size: -; cdr3_aa: CASSHWTGFMNTEAFF; cdr3_nt: TGTGCCAGCAGCCACTGGACAGGGTTCATGAACACTGAAGCTTTCTTT
cdr3_length: 14; j_call: TRBJ2-4; d_call: TRBD1; v_call: TRBV27; clone_size: -; cdr3_aa: CASSQTGAKNIQYF; cdr3_nt: TGTGCCAGCAGCCAGACAGGGGCCAAAAACATTCAGTACTTC
cdr3_length: 13; j_call: TRBJ2-7; d_call: -; v_call: TRBV5-6; clone_size: -; cdr3_aa: CASSLADGRGQYF; cdr3_nt: TGTGCCAGCAGCTTGGCGGATGGTAGGGGGCAGTACTTC
cdr3_length: 15; j_call: TRBJ2-5; d_call: TRBD2; v_call: TRBV9; clone_size: -; cdr3_aa: CASSVGGTTGETQYF; cdr3_nt: TGTGCCAGCAGCGTAGGTGGGACTACGGGGGAGACCCAGTACTTC
cdr3_length: 15; j_call: TRBJ2-3; d_call: TRBD2; v_call: TRBV27; clone_size: -; cdr3_aa: CASSLSGTRKDTQYF; cdr3_nt: TGTGCCAGCAGTCTATCCGGGACTAGAAAAGATACGCAGTATTTT
cdr3_length: 15; j_call: TRBJ2-7; d_call: TRBD1; v_call: TRBV27; clone_size: -; cdr3_aa: CASSSYGTGNYEQYF; cdr3_nt: TGTGCCAGCAGTTCATACGGGACAGGTAACTACGAGCAGTACTTC
cdr3_length: 12; j_call: TRBJ2-4; d_call: TRBD1; v_call: TRBV30; clone_size: -; cdr3_aa: CAWSRGNDIQYF; cdr3_nt: TGTGCCTGGAGCAGGGGGAATGACATTCAGTACTTC
cdr3_length: 16; j_call: TRBJ2-5; d_call: -; v_call: TRBV2; clone_size: -; cdr3_aa: CASSEDASLTQETQYF; cdr3_nt: TGTGCCAGCAGTGAAGATGCGAGCCTAACCCAAGAGACCCAGTACTTC
cdr3_length: 13; j_call: TRBJ1-4; d_call: -; v_call: TRBV6-4; clone_size: -; cdr3_aa: CARPRYTNEKLFF; cdr3_nt: TGTGCCAGGCCGCGGTATACTAATGAAAAACTGTTTTTT